The source of this T cell receptor beta chain is a study of CD8 T cells in ankylosing spondylitis. Study-level results: Clones linked with disease were CD8+ and fairly uncommon in the peripheral blood.

Details on this clonotype: Its target is unknown.

TCRdb re-called the 5' RACE reads with MiXCR, one entry per CDR3 protein. Of some 300,000 distinct CDR3 sequences listed, roughly 20% are singletons. Deletions cut 2 bases from V and 1 base from J, with 5 bases between. Germline lookup yields CDR1 MNHEY and CDR2 SVGAGI. CDR3 length: 13 residues. The chain uses TRBV6-5 and TRBJ1-1; no clear D gene. The TCR sequence derives from a female donor with ankylosing spondylitis or in good health (not recorded which). Sequences were obtained from blood, either unsorted or a sorted T cell fraction (not recorded which). CDR3 protein: CASSYAENTEAFF. The CDR3 nucleotides are TGTGCCAGCAGTTACGCGGAGAACACTGAAGCTTTCTTT.